What follows are 22 T cell receptor beta chains derived from one specimen sequenced in a study of T cell repertoires in cytomegalovirus infection. In TCRdb, the reads were re-called with MiXCR into one record per CDR3 protein. The data contain 150,000 to 200,000 distinct CDR3 sequences, more than 9% of them singletons. Sequences were obtained from PBMCs. The receptor source for this set is a human donor in good health (CMV status not recorded). Some clones in this sample may be carry-over from other donors' samples.

The table lists this clonotype with a few counts. The CDR3 bases are TGTGCCAGCAGCCAAGCAATTGCGCCCGAGCAGTACTTC. It yields the protein CASSQAIAPEQYF. V and J are TRBV3-1 and TRBJ2-7, with no clear D. Germline CDR1 LGHDT, CDR2 YNNKEL (reference sequence). The CDR3 has 13 amino acids. V lost 1 base and J lost 6, with 10 bases in between.

J is TRBJ1-5 and V is TRBV23-1; TRBD1 agrees at 12 bases. TRBV23-1 is known as an ORF, though its function is uncertain. With V trimmed by 3 bases and J by 5 bases, 11 bases remained unmatched. CDR3 size: 18 residues. In DNA, the CDR3 is TGCGCCAGCAGTCACCGTCGTACCGGGACAGGGGGCGATCAGCCCCAGCATTTT. It specifies CASSHRRTGTGGDQPQHF.

The rearrangement joins TRBV19 to TRBJ2-3; no definite D call. CDR3 length equals 13 residues. CDR1 is LNHDA, CDR2 SQIVND, per germline (reference sequence). The V and J ends lost 6 bases and 2 bases respectively, with 9 bases between them. The CDR3 here is CASSRYITDTQYF. The CDR3 bases are TGTGCCAGTAGCAGGTACATCACAGATACGCAGTATTTT.

Ten or more counts support this clonotype. The chain uses TRBV15 and TRBJ2-3, with a possible D match to TRBD2 (5 bases). Looked up from germline, CDR1 is LNHNV and CDR2 is YYDKDF (reference sequence). The CDR3 is 16 amino acids. Between the trimmed V and J ends, which lost 1 base and 3 bases, there was a span of 14 bases. CDR3 sequence reads: CATSRGNSSDTDTQYF. The CDR3 coding sequence is TGTGCCACCAGCAGAGGTAACAGTAGCGATACAGATACGCAGTATTTT. The full variable domain, completed using reference TRBV15 and TRBJ2-3, is DAMVIQNPRYQVTQFGKPVTLSCSQTLNHNVMYWYQQKSSQAPKLLFHYYDKDFNNEADTPDNFQSRRPNTSFCFLDIRSPGLGDTAMYLCATSRGNSSDTDTQYFGPGTRLTVL.

This clonotype was counted between two and nine times. The chain uses TRBV20-1 and TRBJ1-6; D possibly corresponds to TRBD1 (6 bases). CDR3 size: 15 residues. Germline lookup yields CDR1 DFQATT and CDR2 SNEGSKA (reference sequence). The V end lost 4 bases, the J end lost 5 bases, and 15 bases lay between the germline ends. For the CDR3, the DNA is TGCAGTGCTACCCCCGGGACATCGGATAATTCACCCCTCCACTTT. Protein product: CSATPGTSDNSPLHF.

This clonotype was detected many times. In DNA, the CDR3 is TGTGCCAGCAGCTTAGCAGGCGGGAGCTCCTACAATGAGCAGTTCTTC. It encodes CASSLAGGSSYNEQFF. The J gene is TRBJ2-1, the V gene TRBV11-2, with 7 nucleotides matching TRBD2. The length of the CDR3 is 16 residues. Germline CDR1 and CDR2: SGHAT and FQNNGV. J lost 0 bases, V lost 1 base, and 3 bases had no gene match.

This clonotype was counted ten times or more. The chain uses TRBV7-2 and TRBJ1-6; the D gene is possibly TRBD1 (6 bases). Germline V gene data show CDR1 as SGHTA and CDR2 as FQGNSA. The CDR3 has 17 residues. V was cut by 0 bases and J by 9 bases, with 18 bases left in between. In DNA form, the CDR3 reads TGTGCCAGCAGCTTAGCGGTGTTTGGGGGGCGGGCTTCACCCCTCCACTTT. Amino acids: CASSLAVFGGRASPLHF. The full variable domain, in which reference TRBV7-2 and TRBJ1-6 provide the parts outside the CDR3, is GAGVSQSPSNKVTEKGKDVELRCDPISGHTALYWYRQSLGQGLEFLIYFQGNSAPDKSGLPSDRFSAERTGGSVSTLTIQRTQQEDSAVYLCASSLAVFGGRASPLHFGNGTRLTVT.

This clonotype appeared many times. The V call is TRBV19, the J call TRBJ2-5; D gene ambiguous. The V end was cut by 3 bases, the J end by 4 bases, with 6 bases between. The CDR3 extends over 12 amino acids. Germline V CDR1 and CDR2: LNHDA, SQIVND (reference sequence). The CDR3: CASSIFGETQYF. CDR3 bases: TGTGCCAGTAGTATTTTCGGAGAGACCCAGTACTTC. Looking up the rest from reference TRBV19 and TRBJ2-5 gives the full variable domain: DGGITQSPKYLFRKEGQNVTLSCEQNLNHDAMYWYRQDPGQGLRLIYYSQIVNDFQKGDIAEGYSVSREKKESFPLTVTSAQKNPTAFYLCASSIFGETQYFGPGTRLLVL.

This clonotype was detected ten times or more. The J gene is TRBJ2-2, the V gene TRBV7-2, with D possibly being TRBD2 (6 bases). The CDR3 is 16 residues long. Trimming pared 5 bases from V and 3 bases from J, leaving 16 bases between. The germline V gene has CDR1 SGHTA and CDR2 FQGNSA. CDR3 sequence reads: CASSPTSFLDTGELFF. The CDR3 bases are TGTGCCAGCAGCCCTACTAGCTTTCTGGACACCGGGGAGCTGTTTTTT.

Only a few counts were recorded for this clonotype. V and J are TRBV20-1 and TRBJ1-6; TRBD1 agrees at 12 bases. The CDR3 is made up of 15 amino acids. Trimming removed 4 bases from V and 7 bases from J; junction bases left unmatched: 5. Germline CDR1 and CDR2: DFQATT and SNEGSKA (reference sequence). The CDR3 is CSAIGTGGWNSPLHF. CDR3 sequence (DNA): TGCAGTGCTATAGGGACAGGGGGCTGGAATTCACCCCTCCACTTT.

The V and J genes are TRBV19 and TRBJ2-3, with TRBD2 matching over 9 bases. Germline values: CDR1 LNHDA, CDR2 SQIVND (reference sequence). This CDR3 region has 15 residues. Trimming at V came to 3 bases and at J to 5 bases, leaving 6 bases not matched to a gene. CDR3 nucleotide sequence: TGTGCCAGTAGTATCACAGCGGGAGGAATAGATACGCAGTATTTT. It codes for CASSITAGGIDTQYF. Looking up the rest from reference TRBV19 and TRBJ2-3 gives the full variable domain: DGGITQSPKYLFRKEGQNVTLSCEQNLNHDAMYWYRQDPGQGLRLIYYSQIVNDFQKGDIAEGYSVSREKKESFPLTVTSAQKNPTAFYLCASSITAGGIDTQYFGPGTRLTVL.

The sample holds many counts of this clonotype. V and J are TRBV11-2 and TRBJ1-5; D possibly corresponds to TRBD1 (6 bases). CDR1 is SGHAT and CDR2 is FQNNGV in the germline V gene. Between the trimmed V and J ends, which lost 1 base and 1 base, there was a span of 11 bases. This CDR3 region has 16 residues. The CDR3 reads CASSLGGGRSNQPQHF. CDR3 DNA sequence: TGTGCCAGCAGCTTAGGAGGGGGAAGAAGCAATCAGCCCCAGCATTTT. The full variable domain, with the rest looked up from reference TRBV11-2 and TRBJ1-5, is EAGVAQSPRYKIIEKRQSVAFWCNPISGHATLYWYQQILGQGPKLLIQFQNNGVVDDSQLPKDRFSAERLKGVDSTLKIQPAKLEDSAVYLCASSLGGGRSNQPQHFGDGTRLSIL.

The sample holds many counts of this clonotype. This rearrangement joins TRBV7-8 to TRBJ2-5; D is undetermined. Germline assignment: CDR1 SGHVS and CDR2 FQNEAQ. Trimming removed 2 bases at V and 4 bases at J, with 17 bases between. The CDR3 covers 16 residues. The CDR3: CASSLRQGLVRETQYF. In nucleotides, the CDR3 is TGTGCCAGCAGCTTAAGACAAGGTTTGGTTAGAGAGACCCAGTACTTC.

Many counts were recorded for this clonotype. The V gene is TRBV19, the J gene TRBJ2-5; 12 bases fit TRBD2. Looked up from germline, CDR1 is LNHDA and CDR2 is SQIVND (reference sequence). The CDR3 covers 15 residues. V lost 10 bases and J lost 1; bases outside the gene matches: 7. This chain's CDR3 is CATTGTSGFQETQYF. The CDR3 DNA sequence: TGTGCCACCACAGGGACTAGCGGGTTCCAAGAGACCCAGTACTTC.

The V gene is TRBV7-6, the J gene TRBJ2-2, with 8 bases identical to TRBD2. Trimming took 4 bases from V and 4 from J; bases not matched to a gene: 8. Germline V gene lookup returns CDR1 SGHVS and CDR2 FNYEAQ. This CDR3 spans 16 amino acids. CDR3 residues: CASSSLAEGPTGELFF. The CDR3 DNA reads as TGTGCCAGCAGCTCACTAGCGGAGGGACCCACCGGGGAGCTGTTTTTT.

This chain uses TRBV20-1 with TRBJ2-5; D may be TRBD2 (5 bases). Trimming shortened V by 6 bases and J by 5 bases, and 16 bases separated the two germline ends. Germline V gene sequence: CDR1 DFQATT, CDR2 SNEGSKA (reference sequence). The CDR3 sequence is 13 residues long. CDR3 sequence: CSARALAGETQYF. CDR3 DNA: TGCAGTGCGCGAGCCCTTGCGGGTGAGACCCAGTACTTC.

The sample holds a few counts of this clonotype. The J gene is TRBJ1-6, the V gene TRBV2; the D gene is possibly TRBD1 (5 bases). The CDR3 sequence is 15 residues long. Looked up from germline, CDR1 is SNHLY and CDR2 is FYNNEI. The ends were cut back, 6 bases at V and 7 bases at J, with 16 bases in the middle. The CDR3 bases are TGTGCCAGCAGGGTAGCGGACAATGTAAATTCACCCCTCCACTTT. As protein: CASRVADNVNSPLHF.

This clonotype was counted at least ten times. This chain connects TRBV2 to TRBJ1-4; 8 bases match TRBD1. The germline V gene encodes CDR1 SNHLY and CDR2 FYNNEI. The V gene end was trimmed by 2 bases and the J gene end by 5 bases; junction bases not matched to a gene: 4. This CDR3 has 15 residues. The CDR3 loop reads CASSEQGAPNEKLFF. The CDR3 DNA reads TGTGCCAGCAGTGAACAGGGGGCCCCAAATGAAAAACTGTTTTTT.

This clonotype was picked up many times. The chain is built from TRBV7-2 and TRBJ1-6; D is perhaps TRBD1 (5 bases). V was clipped by 1 base and J by 10 bases, with 8 bases between them. The germline CDR1 and CDR2 sequences are SGHTA and FQGNSA. CDR3 length: 13 residues. Written as DNA, the CDR3 is TGTGCCAGCAGCTTAGGGGGGGGATCACCCCTCCACTTT. This sequence encodes CASSLGGGSPLHF.

The chain recombines TRBV20-1 with TRBJ2-7, with D perhaps matching TRBD1 (5 bases). This CDR3 has 13 amino acids. V lost 6 bases, J lost 2 bases, and 14 bases lay in between. Germline V gene lookup returns CDR1 DFQATT and CDR2 SNEGSKA (reference sequence). The CDR3 protein is CSAPRQLTYEQYF. CDR3 bases: TGCAGTGCACCGAGACAGTTAACCTACGAGCAGTACTTC.

This clonotype was detected a few times. This sequence joins TRBV28 and TRBJ1-2; D is undetermined. The germline V and J ends were trimmed by 1 base and 1 base, with 7 bases remaining between them. Looked up from germline, CDR1 is MDHEN and CDR2 is SYDVKM. The CDR3 is 14 residues long. The CDR3 DNA is TGTGCCAGCAGTTTATCCTTGCTTAACTATGGCTACACCTTC. It specifies CASSLSLLNYGYTF.

A few counts support this clonotype. The chain links TRBV5-5 to TRBJ1-1; tentatively, D is TRBD1 (6 bases). The CDR3 spans 16 residues. Germline values: CDR1 SGHKS, CDR2 YYEKEE (reference sequence). V gave up 3 bases and J gave up 0 bases, with 15 bases separating them. The CDR3 nucleotides are TGTGCCAGCAGCTCTGGACAGCAGTTATTGAACACTGAAGCTTTCTTT. It specifies CASSSGQQLLNTEAFF. The full variable domain, completed using reference TRBV5-5 and TRBJ1-1, is DAGVTQSPTHLIKTRGQQVTLRCSPISGHKSVSWYQQVLGQGPQFIFQYYEKEERGRGNFPDRFSARQFPNYSSELNVNALLLGDSALYLCASSSGQQLLNTEAFFGQGTRLTVV.